This T cell receptor beta chain was identified during a study of breast tumors, draining lymph nodes, adjacent tissues. TCRdb re-analysed the multiplex PCR reads in MiXCR, keeping a single row per CDR3 protein. The repertoire holds over 250,000 distinct CDR3 sequences, with under 35% as singletons. This clonotype was counted between two and nine times. Its matching antigen is unknown. Breast cancer patients provided tissue from their axillary draining lymph nodes. General observations from the study: Tumor TCR diversity was below lymph nodes but above nontumor tissue.

Sequencing input: axillary lymph node tissue. The TCR sequence derives from a female donor with breast cancer. Some clones in this sample may be carry-over from other donors' samples.

The CDR3 loop reads CASGSGATYEQYF. The CDR3 region has the DNA TGTGCCAGCGGGTCGGGAGCCACCTACGAGCAGTACTTC. The chain links TRBV28 to TRBJ2-7, with a tentative D call TRBD2 (6 bases). The CDR3 extends over 13 amino acids. Germline CDR1 MDHEN, CDR2 SYDVKM. Trimming removed 8 bases from V and 2 bases from J, with 13 bases in between.